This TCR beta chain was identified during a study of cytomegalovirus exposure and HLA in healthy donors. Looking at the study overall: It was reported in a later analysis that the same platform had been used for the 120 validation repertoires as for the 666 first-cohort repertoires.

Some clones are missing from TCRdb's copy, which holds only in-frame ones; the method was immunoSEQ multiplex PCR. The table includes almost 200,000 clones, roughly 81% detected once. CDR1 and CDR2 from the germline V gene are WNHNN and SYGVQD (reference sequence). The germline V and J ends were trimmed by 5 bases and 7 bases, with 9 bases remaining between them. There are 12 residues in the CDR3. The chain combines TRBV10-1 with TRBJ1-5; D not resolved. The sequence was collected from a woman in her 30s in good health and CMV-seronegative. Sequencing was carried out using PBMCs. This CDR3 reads CASSQVSQPQHF. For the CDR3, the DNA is TGCGCCAGCAGTCAGGTGTCGCAGCCCCAGCATTTT.